There are a few counts of the clone carrying this T cell receptor beta chain. Its target is unknown. The V gene end was trimmed by 7 bases and the J gene end by 6 bases; junction bases not matched to a gene: 11. In germline, CDR1 is SNHLY, CDR2 FYNNEI. The CDR3 is 15 residues long. The data originate from a study of T cell responses to AZD1222 COVID-19 vaccine. Findings and limits, study-wide: Spike-specific TCR breadth rose after two AZD1222 doses, and depth rose as well.

Sequencing was performed with immunoSEQ multiplex PCR; in TCRdb, only in-frame clones are kept and a portion is missing. The table records under 150,000 clones, roughly 90% of them present only once. The receptor was derived from an adult who received the AZD1222 COVID-19 vaccine. The chain has TRBV2 and TRBJ2-2, with 7 bases aligning to TRBD1. The sample was peripheral blood, taken 28 days after the second AZD1222 dose. CDR3 amino acids: CASTRWGTVSGELFF. The DNA of the CDR3 is TGTGCCAGCACCAGGTGGGGGACAGTATCCGGGGAGCTGTTTTTT. The complete variable domain, with remaining parts taken from reference TRBV2 and TRBJ2-2, reads EPEVTQTPSHQVTQMGQEVILRCVPISNHLYFYWYRQILGQKVEFLVSFYNNEISEKSEIFDDQFSVERPDGSNFTLKIRSTKLEDSAMYFCASTRWGTVSGELFFGEGSRLTVL.